Following are 5 T cell receptor beta chains from one sample sequenced in a study of control samples from healthy donors and cancer patients. The repertoire was sequenced with immunoSEQ multiplex PCR; TCRdb's copy has only in-frame clones and lacks some. The data show about 150,000 clones, roughly 92% seen once. Sequences were obtained from blood. These TCRs come from a man in his forties or fifties in good health.

This chain connects TRBV7-6 to TRBJ2-7, with D maybe TRBD1 (6 bases). V was trimmed by 4 bases and J by 0 bases, leaving 10 bases between them. Germline V CDR1 and CDR2: SGHVS, FNYEAQ. The CDR3 consists of 14 residues. Here the CDR3 DNA reads TGTGCCAGCAGCTCTTGGGACACCTCCTACGAGCAGTACTTC. Amino acids: CASSSWDTSYEQYF.

The rearrangement uses TRBV6-6 and TRBJ2-7; perhaps TRBD1 as D (6 bases). The CDR3 contains 15 residues. V gave up 2 bases and J gave up 2 bases, with 13 bases separating them. Germline V gene data show CDR1 as MNHNY and CDR2 as SVGAGI (reference sequence). The CDR3 is CASSYPQGSAYEQYF. The CDR3 DNA reads TGTGCCAGCAGTTACCCGCAGGGGTCCGCCTACGAGCAGTACTTC.

The chain carries TRBV3-1 (or the pseudogene TRBV3-2) and TRBJ1-1; D uncertain. Between the trimmed V and J ends, which lost 4 bases and 1 base, there was a span of 4 bases. Germline CDR1 reads LGHDT; CDR2 reads YNNKEL (reference sequence). This CDR3 is built from 12 residues. The CDR3 DNA reads TGTGCCAGCAGCCTCCAGAACACTGAAGCTTTCTTT. Translating it yields CASSLQNTEAFF.

V gene TRBV28 combines with J gene TRBJ2-2, with 8 nucleotides matching TRBD2. V lost 5 bases, J lost 5 bases, and 4 bases stayed unmatched. Germline V lookup: CDR1 MDHEN, CDR2 SYDVKM. The CDR3 runs 14 residues. The CDR3 loop is CASSSGSVTGELFF. DNA for the CDR3: TGTGCCAGCAGTAGCGGGAGTGTTACCGGGGAGCTGTTTTTT.

The J gene is TRBJ2-3, the V gene TRBV5-1; 11 bases are shared with TRBD2. The germline V gene has CDR1 SGHRS and CDR2 YFSETQ. This CDR3 spans 16 amino acids. V was pared by 4 bases and J by 2 bases, with 6 bases of the junction left unmatched. This CDR3 reads CASSPRLAGTTDTQYF. For the CDR3, the DNA is TGCGCCAGCAGCCCCAGACTAGCGGGGACCACAGATACGCAGTATTTT.